This T cell receptor beta chain derives from a study of memory CD4+ T cells and cytomegalovirus serostatus. Germline V CDR1 and CDR2: SGHDT, YYEEEE. With V trimmed by 4 bases and J by 7 bases, 6 bases remained unmatched. This CDR3 has 14 amino acids. The authors' processing: Out-of-frame sequences were removed, leaving 2 million to 2.5 million distinct TCRbeta sequences. The data were produced by immunoSEQ multiplex PCR, yet TCRdb's version contains in-frame clones alone and is incomplete. The V and J calls and the clone size are those of that table, but D and trimming were determined from the DNA. Among tens of thousands of clones listed, more than 70% were seen once. Single viable CD3+CD4+CD8-CD45RO+ cells were sorted as the memory CD4+ T cells.

This rearrangement joins TRBV5-6 to TRBJ2-5; 11 bases match TRBD1. Sequencing was carried out using memory CD4+ T cells from blood. This clonotype originated in an adult in good health and CMV-seronegative. For the CDR3, the DNA is TGTGCCAGCAGCCTGGACAGGGGGCGGGGGACCCAGTACTTC. Translation gives CASSLDRGRGTQYF.